This passage covers 28 T cell receptor beta chains from one sample sequenced in a study of human T cells and chemical hapten exposure. Time point: patch test 3, about 24 weeks after DPC sensitization. Regarding treatment: therapeutic diphenylcyclopropenone sensitization with weekly scalp DPC. TCRdb reprocessed the RACE reads via MiXCR and lists one record per CDR3 protein. The sample lists about 82,000 distinct CDR3 sequences, 10% to 15% seen once, with roughly 6% in the top ten. This sample comprised whole blood, obtained in connection with sensitization to the hapten diphenylcyclopropenone (DPC). The receptors come from a woman aged 45-60 years with alopecia areata. Some clones in this sample may be carry-over from other donors' samples.

This clonotype came up many times. The CDR3 protein is CASSQLSRREQYF. CDR3 DNA sequence: TGTGCCAGCAGCCAATTGTCCAGGAGGGAGCAGTACTTC. V gene TRBV3-1 combines with J gene TRBJ2-7; D perhaps matches TRBD2 (5 bases). CDR1 is LGHDT and CDR2 is YNNKEL in the germline V gene (reference sequence). This CDR3 is built from 13 residues. Trimming stripped 2 bases from V and 7 bases from J, with 12 bases between.

As concerns this clonotype: A read error may produce the germline difference seen at one junction end. The chain uses TRBV5-1 and TRBJ2-2; D possibly corresponds to TRBD1 (5 bases). CDR1 and CDR2 from the germline V gene are SGHRS and YFSETQ. The length of the CDR3 is 15 residues. The CDR3: CVSSRDRPNTGELFF. In DNA, the CDR3 is TGCGTCAGCAGCCGCGACAGACCGAACACCGGGGAGCTGTTTTTT.

This clonotype was observed at least ten times. The gene calls are TRBV24-1 and TRBJ1-1; D gene ambiguous. Germline-derived CDR1 and CDR2 are KGHDR and SFDVKD. The CDR3 runs 12 residues. Trimming left V 7 bases short and J 1 base short, with 6 bases between. The CDR3 is CATRSGNTEAFF. The DNA for the CDR3 is TGTGCCACCAGATCAGGGAACACTGAAGCTTTCTTT.

To note about this clonotype: One end of the junction is discordant with germline, which a read error may explain. The chain joins TRBV10-3 to TRBJ1-1, with unresolved D. The CDR3 is 14 amino acids. CDR1 is ENHRY and CDR2 is SYGVKD in the germline V gene. The DNA of the CDR3 is TGTGCCATCAGTGAAGTCTCGGGTGATATGCCCGGGGTCTTT. Translating gives CAISEVSGDMPGVF.

This clonotype has at least ten counts. This chain joins TRBV19 and TRBJ1-5; the D is unclear. This CDR3 region has 13 residues. The germline V gene encodes CDR1 LNHDA and CDR2 SQIVND (reference sequence). V was pared by 0 bases and J by 4 bases, with 4 bases between. The chain's CDR3 is CASSIDKNQPQHF. In DNA form, the CDR3 reads TGTGCCAGTAGTATAGATAAAAATCAGCCCCAGCATTTT.

This clonotype was seen a handful of times. V and J are TRBV28 and TRBJ1-1, with TRBD1 as a possible D gene (6 bases). CDR1 and CDR2 (germline): MDHEN, SYDVKM. The ends were cut back, 10 bases at V and 2 bases at J, with 17 bases in the middle. The CDR3 has 14 amino acids. This CDR3 is CATAPTGTNTEAFF. In DNA form, the CDR3 reads TGTGCCACCGCCCCGACAGGTACTAACACTGAAGCTTTCTTT.

This clonotype was seen just once. The chain uses TRBV5-6 and TRBJ2-3, with TRBD2 as a possible D gene (5 bases). V gave up 5 bases and J gave up 2 bases, with 21 bases separating them. This CDR3 has 17 residues. Germline assignment: CDR1 SGHDT and CDR2 YYEEEE. The CDR3 sequence is CASSSLGVSGYTDTQYF. The CDR3 DNA reads TGTGCCAGCAGTTCCCTTGGGGTAAGCGGCTACACAGATACGCAGTATTTT.

This sequence joins TRBV5-1 and TRBJ2-2, with 9 positions matching TRBD1. The CDR3 sequence is 16 residues long. V was pared by 3 bases and J by 2 bases, with 5 bases of the junction left unmatched. Germline-derived CDR1 and CDR2 are SGHRS and YFSETQ. The CDR3 loop is CASSSSDRGNTGELFF. The CDR3 coding sequence is TGCGCCAGCAGCTCATCGGACAGGGGAAACACCGGGGAGCTGTTTTTT.

This chain uses TRBV2 with TRBJ2-7, with no clear D. Germline CDR1 reads SNHLY; CDR2 reads FYNNEI. CDR3 length: 11 residues. V was shortened by 6 bases and J by 4 bases, with 7 bases between the two germline ends. The CDR3 region has the DNA TGTGCCAGCAGGGAACTGTACGAGCAGTACTTC. This sequence encodes CASRELYEQYF.

This clonotype has more than one count but fewer than ten. The chain uses TRBV6-5 and TRBJ1-5; D perhaps matches TRBD1 (5 bases). Trimming left V 5 bases short and J 10 bases short, with 15 bases between. CDR3 size: 13 residues. Germline V gene data show CDR1 as MNHEY and CDR2 as SVGAGI. The DNA for the CDR3 is TGTGCCAGCAGTAACCGGGATCAGGGTCCCCAGCATTTT. Protein: CASSNRDQGPQHF.

This clonotype was detected only a few times. V gene TRBV5-6 combines with J gene TRBJ2-3; D remains unclear. The CDR3 runs to 15 residues. Per germline, CDR1 SGHDT and CDR2 YYEEEE. The ends were cut back, 4 bases at V and 5 bases at J, with 17 bases in the middle. For the CDR3, the DNA is TGTGCCAGCAGCGTGGACCGCGTTGGTATAGATACGCAGTATTTT. It translates to CASSVDRVGIDTQYF.

Many counts were recorded for this clonotype. The genes are TRBV10-3 and TRBJ2-1; 8 bases fit TRBD2. Trimming at V came to 0 bases and at J to 5 bases, leaving 6 bases not matched to a gene. CDR1 and CDR2 (germline): ENHRY, SYGVKD. This CDR3 region has 16 residues. In DNA, the CDR3 is TGTGCCATCAGTGAGTCGGGAGCGGGAGCGAACAATGAGCAGTTCTTC. It specifies CAISESGAGANNEQFF.

There are a few counts of this clonotype. The genes are TRBV29-1 and TRBJ2-7; D not resolved. The V and J ends lost 6 bases and 3 bases respectively, with 15 bases between them. Germline V gene lookup returns CDR1 SQVTM and CDR2 ANQGSEA. There are 13 residues in the CDR3. This chain's CDR3 is CSVSTRTVYEQYF. The CDR3 DNA follows: TGCAGCGTATCAACCCGTACTGTCTACGAGCAGTACTTC.

This clonotype came up a few times. DNA for the CDR3: TGTGCCAGCAGTCTACTAAGCGGGAGCACAGATACGCAGTATTTT. Residues: CASSLLSGSTDTQYF. The chain uses TRBV27 and TRBJ2-3, with D perhaps matching TRBD2 (6 bases). The CDR3 length is 15 residues. Germline lookup yields CDR1 MNHEY and CDR2 SMNVEV (reference sequence). The V end was cut by 5 bases, the J end by 0 bases, with 12 bases between.

The sample holds a few counts of this clonotype. The rearrangement joins TRBV18 to TRBJ1-1; TRBD1 might be the D (5 bases). Germline V gives CDR1 KGHSH, CDR2 LQKENI. CDR3 length equals 16 residues. V was trimmed by 3 bases and J by 4 bases, leaving 18 bases between them. The CDR3 nucleotides are TGTGCCAGCTCACCGGGGCCGGACTTAGTAGGCACTGAAGCTTTCTTT. Residues: CASSPGPDLVGTEAFF.

The chain combines TRBV10-3 with TRBJ2-1; the match to TRBD2 covers 7 bases. The V gene end was trimmed by 4 bases and the J gene end by 6 bases; junction bases not matched to a gene: 3. The germline V gene encodes CDR1 ENHRY and CDR2 SYGVKD. The CDR3 runs to 13 residues. This CDR3 reads CAISAIAGNEQFF. Here the CDR3 DNA reads TGTGCCATCAGTGCTATAGCGGGCAATGAGCAGTTCTTC.

This clonotype was observed a handful of times. The chain links TRBV7-6 to TRBJ2-3, with TRBD2 identical over 9 bases. With V trimmed by 5 bases and J by 6 bases, 9 bases remained unmatched. The CDR3 is 15 residues long. Germline V gives CDR1 SGHVS, CDR2 FNYEAQ. In nucleotides, the CDR3 is TGTGCCAGCAGCCGATCTAGCGGGGCCCGGGATACGCAGTATTTT. Translated, it gives CASSRSSGARDTQYF.

This clonotype was counted at least ten times. The J gene is TRBJ2-5, the V gene TRBV20-1; perhaps TRBD2 as D (6 bases). Trimming pared 1 base from V and 5 bases from J, leaving 11 bases between. CDR1 is DFQATT and CDR2 is SNEGSKA in the germline V gene (reference sequence). The CDR3 sequence is 13 residues long. The CDR3, as DNA: TGCAGTGCTAGAGCGGGAGAAGCGGAGACCCAGTACTTC. Protein: CSARAGEAETQYF.

This clonotype has at least ten counts. This chain links TRBV29-1 with TRBJ1-4, with 7 nucleotides matching TRBD1. CDR1 and CDR2 from the germline V gene are SQVTM and ANQGSEA. There are 12 residues in the CDR3. Unmatched junction bases numbered 4, after V lost 4 bases and J lost 8 bases. CDR3 residues: CSVAQGGEKLFF. CDR3 nucleotides: TGCAGCGTTGCGCAGGGGGGGGAAAAACTGTTTTTT.

Concerning this clonotype: A much larger clone is a single base away; this may be a read error. This chain joins TRBV3-1 and TRBJ1-2; D may be TRBD1 (6 bases). The germline CDR1 and CDR2 sequences are LGHDT and YNNKEL (reference sequence). The V and J ends lost 4 bases and 0 bases respectively, with 12 bases between them. This CDR3 region has 15 residues. Here the CDR3 DNA reads TGTGCCAGCAGCCCCTCCGGGACAACTAACTATGGCTACACCTTC. It translates to CASSPSGTTNYGYTF.

This clonotype was detected only a few times. The chain combines TRBV4-1 with TRBJ2-5; D gene uncertain. The CDR3 has 16 residues. Per the germline V gene, CDR1 is MGHRA and CDR2 is YSYEKL. Between the trimmed V and J ends, which lost 1 base and 4 bases, there was a span of 16 bases. CDR3 protein: CASSQAYPALLETQYF. The CDR3 DNA reads as TGCGCCAGCAGCCAAGCGTATCCCGCCCTTTTAGAGACCCAGTACTTC.

In DNA form, the CDR3 reads TGTGCCAGCAGACGGACCGTTGCCCAAGAGACCCAGTACTTC. This translates into CASRRTVAQETQYF. The chain combines TRBV12-3 or TRBV12-4 with TRBJ2-5, with D unclear. V was clipped by 6 bases and J by 1 base, with 12 bases between them. CDR3 length equals 14 residues.

The V and J genes are TRBV28 and TRBJ2-7, with 11 bases matching TRBD2. Germline CDR1 MDHEN, CDR2 SYDVKM. The CDR3 covers 15 residues. J gave up 2 bases and V 4 bases, and 4 bases lay outside the gene matches. The CDR3 sequence: CASSSLAGVTYEQYF. CDR3 in DNA: TGTGCCAGCAGTTCACTAGCGGGAGTTACCTACGAGCAGTACTTC.

CDR3 DNA: TGTGCCAGCAGCCCCAGCCCAGCGGGAGGGACCGGGGAGCTGTTTTTT. Encoded protein: CASSPSPAGGTGELFF. The chain has TRBV5-4 and TRBJ2-2; TRBD2 matches 10 bases. This CDR3 comprises 16 residues. V lost 4 bases and J lost 5; bases outside the gene matches: 8. From germline, CDR1 is SGHNT and CDR2 YYREEE (reference sequence).

There are a few counts of this clonotype. This rearrangement joins TRBV20-1 to TRBJ2-1, with 8 nucleotides matching TRBD2. The CDR3 length is 15 residues. J gave up 9 bases and V 1 base, and 11 bases lay outside the gene matches. Germline V gene sequence: CDR1 DFQATT, CDR2 SNEGSKA (reference sequence). The CDR3 DNA reads TGCAGTGCTAGAGCGGTGGAGAACGGGAGGGCTGAGCAGTTCTTC. Protein: CSARAVENGRAEQFF.

The rearrangement links TRBV20-1 to TRBJ1-4; TRBD1 might be the D (5 bases). This CDR3 contains 14 residues. The germline gives CDR1 DFQATT, CDR2 SNEGSKA (reference sequence). V was trimmed by 5 bases and J by 7 bases, leaving 17 bases between them. CDR3 residues: CSAQRWGRGEKLFF. The CDR3, as DNA: TGCAGTGCTCAGAGATGGGGTAGGGGTGAAAAACTGTTTTTT.

This clonotype was detected many times. The chain couples TRBV19 to TRBJ2-6; 7 nucleotides agree with TRBD1. CDR1 LNHDA and CDR2 SQIVND come from the germline V gene (reference sequence). The trim removed 4 bases at V and 0 bases at J, leaving 3 bases unmatched. The CDR3 spans 16 residues. The CDR3 is CASSKGGISGANVLTF. The DNA of the CDR3 is TGTGCCAGTAGTAAAGGGGGCATCTCTGGGGCCAACGTCCTGACTTTC.

The gene calls are TRBV29-1 and TRBJ2-1; TRBD2 aligns across 9 bases. The CDR3 is made up of 13 amino acids. From germline, CDR1 is SQVTM and CDR2 ANQGSEA. V shed 5 bases, J shed 12 bases, and the junction held 11 bases outside the gene matches. The CDR3 sequence: CSVLAGAESGQFF. The CDR3 DNA reads TGCAGCGTTTTAGCGGGAGCGGAGAGTGGGCAGTTCTTC.